A selection of T cell receptor beta chains follows, all from one sample in a study of blood T cell repertoires in COVID-19. Assay: immunoSEQ multiplex PCR; the TCRdb copy retains only in-frame clones and omits some. The table shows about 250,000 clones, with under 85% occurring only once. The sequencing sample was made of peripheral blood. These TCRs come from a human donor in a cohort sampled during active COVID-19. The CDR3 runs from the conserved cysteine through the conserved F or W. D genes are given only for firm matches. Where a row states a size, it is once, few, many or the class of an expanded clone; other rows omit it.

>NA|TRBJ2-3|TRBV5-6|TRBD2
TGTGCCAGCAGCTTTAGCGGGAGGGACGCAGATACGCAGTATTTT
CASSFSGRDADTQYF
>NA|TRBJ2-2|TRBV5-1|TRBD1
TGCGCCAGCAGCCCCCGGACAGGGGAATCCGGGGAGCTGTTTTTT
CASSPRTGESGELFF
>few|TRBJ2-5|TRBV7-9|TRBD2
TGTGCCAGCAGCTCCTCGAGCGGGAGGAGCGAGACCCAGTACTTC
CASSSSSGRSETQYF
>NA|TRBJ2-5|TRBV5-1|TRBD2
TGCGCCAGCAGTCCGGGACTAGCGGGTCAAGAGACCCAGTACTTC
CASSPGLAGQETQYF
>NA|TRBJ2-6|TRBV28|TRBD1
TGTGCCAGCAGTTTTCCCGGGACAGGGTACGGGGCCAACGTCCTGACTTTC
CASSFPGTGYGANVLTF
>NA|TRBJ2-7|TRBV6-5|TRBD1
TGTGCCAGCAGGAGGACAGGGGACTACGAGCAGTACTTC
CASRRTGDYEQYF
>NA|TRBJ2-2|TRBV19|NA
TGTGCCAGTAGTTTTCCGCTCGTGGGGGGAGAGCTGTTTTTT
CASSFPLVGGELFF
>NA|TRBJ2-7|TRBV11-2|TRBD2
TGTGCCAGCAGCATAGGACTAGCGGGGGTCTACGAGCAGTACTTC
CASSIGLAGVYEQYF
>NA|TRBJ2-7|TRBV6-5|TRBD2
TGTGCCAGCCGCCTGAGGACTAGCGGACCCTACGAGCAGTACTTC
CASRLRTSGPYEQYF
>NA|TRBJ2-5|TRBV18|NA
TGTGCCAGCTCACCAGGGACAACAGAGACCCAGTACTTC
CASSPGTTETQYF
>NA|TRBJ2-5|TRBV7-9|NA
TGTGCCAGCAGCTTAACAACAGGTACACAAGAGACCCAGTACTTC
CASSLTTGTQETQYF
>NA|TRBJ2-2|TRBV19|TRBD2
TGTGCCAGTAGTATAGGGACTAGCGCCATGACCGGGGAGCTGTTTTTT
CASSIGTSAMTGELFF
>NA|TRBJ1-3|TRBV24-1|NA
TGTGCCACCAGTGATTTGGGACACATCTCTGGAAACACCATATATTTT
CATSDLGHISGNTIYF
>NA|TRBJ2-2|TRBV7-9|NA
TGTGCCAGCAGCAAATCGACAGTAAACACCGGGGAGCTGTTTTTT
CASSKSTVNTGELFF
>NA|TRBJ2-3|TRBV6-6|NA
TGTGCCAGCAGTTACGTGGCCGACAGCCTCACAGATACGCAGTATTTT
CASSYVADSLTDTQYF
>few|TRBJ2-1|TRBV10-3|TRBD2
TGTGCCATCAGTGGGGGACTAGCGGGAGTTAATGAGCAGTTCTTC
CAISGGLAGVNEQFF
>NA|TRBJ1-3|TRBV6-5|NA
TGTGCCAGCTGCGACAGTGACTCTGGAAACACCATATATTTT
CASCDSDSGNTIYF
>NA|TRBJ1-5|TRBV28|NA
TGTGCCAGCAGTTTTACCTACGTAAGTCAGCCCCAGCATTTT
CASSFTYVSQPQHF
>NA|TRBJ2-1|TRBV14|TRBD1
TGTGCCAGCAGCCAAGATGTGGCAGGGGGCGGCTATGAGCAGTTCTTC
CASSQDVAGGGYEQFF
>NA|TRBJ1-4|TRBV5-1|TRBD1
TGCGCCAGCAGCTCCGTAATGGGACAGACTAATGAAAAACTGTTTTTT
CASSSVMGQTNEKLFF
>NA|TRBJ2-7|TRBV9|NA
TGTGCCAGCAGCGTAGACAGCTACGAGCAGTACTTC
CASSVDSYEQYF
>NA|TRBJ2-1|TRBV10-3|TRBD1
TGTGCCATCAGTGGGGGACAGGGGAAGAATGAGCAGTTCTTC
CAISGGQGKNEQFF
>few|TRBJ1-6|TRBV3-1/TRBV3-2|TRBD1
TGTGCCAGCAGCCTGGGACAGGGGGCTTATAATTCACCCCTCCACTTT
CASSLGQGAYNSPLHF
>few|TRBJ2-7|TRBV7-9|TRBD2
TGTGCCGGGACTAGCGGATCTTACGAGCAGTACTTC
CAGTSGSYEQYF
>NA|TRBJ2-7|TRBV5-6|TRBD2
TGTGCCAGCAGCCCGCCGGGACTAGCGGGGATGCGCGAGCAGTACTTC
CASSPPGLAGMREQYF
>NA|TRBJ2-5|TRBV5-5|TRBD1
TGTGCCAGCAGCTTGGGCGGCAGGGGGTACCAAGAGACCCAGTACTTC
CASSLGGRGYQETQYF
>NA|TRBJ2-3|TRBV4-2|NA
TGTGCCAGCAGCCAAGTTTCAGCGCCAGGCACAGATACGCAGTATTTT
CASSQVSAPGTDTQYF
>NA|TRBJ2-5|TRBV5-1|TRBD2
TGCGCCAGCACCCCGGGGGGAGGCGTAGAGACCCAGTACTTC
CASTPGGGVETQYF
>NA|TRBJ2-1|TRBV3-1/TRBV3-2|TRBD2
TGTGCCAGCAGCCCCCGCTTAGCGGGAAAATACAATGAGCAGTTCTTC
CASSPRLAGKYNEQFF
>NA|TRBJ2-3|TRBV19|TRBD2
TGTGCCAGTAGTATAGTGGGTCGAGCGGGGGGCCGCACAGATACGCAGTATTTT
CASSIVGRAGGRTDTQYF
>NA|TRBJ1-1|TRBV18|NA
TGTGCCAGCTCCCGGGACATGAACACTGAAGCTTTCTTT
CASSRDMNTEAFF
>once|TRBJ2-1|TRBV6-7|NA
TGTGCCAGCAGTCCCTTAGGAAGGGGCAATGAGCAGTTCTTC
CASSPLGRGNEQFF
>NA|TRBJ1-6|TRBV7-9|TRBD1
TGTGCCAGCAGCCCCGACAGGGTGAGGAATTCACCCCTCCACTTT
CASSPDRVRNSPLHF
>NA|TRBJ1-5|TRBV24-1|TRBD1
TGTGCCACCAGTGATTCGGATCAAGGGGGCCATCAGCCCCAGCATTTT
CATSDSDQGGHQPQHF
>NA|TRBJ1-5|TRBV3-1/TRBV3-2|NA
TGTGCCAGCAGCCAAGGCAGACTAAATCAGCCCCAGCATTTT
CASSQGRLNQPQHF
>NA|TRBJ1-1|TRBV5-1|NA
TGCGCCAGCAGCTCATCAGTCCGGGCGGGCCGTATGAACACTGAAGCTTTCTTT
CASSSSVRAGRMNTEAFF
>NA|TRBJ2-7|TRBV3-1/TRBV3-2|TRBD2
TGTGCCAGCAGCTTAAGAGGACCCGGGAGGGTCGAGCAGTACTTC
CASSLRGPGRVEQYF
>NA|TRBJ1-6|TRBV6-5|NA
TGTGCCAGCAGTCGCGACAGCTATAATTCACCCCTCCACTTT
CASSRDSYNSPLHF
>NA|TRBJ1-2|TRBV18|NA
TGTGCCAGCTCCTACCGGGAAGAGTATGGCTACACCTTC
CASSYREEYGYTF
>NA|TRBJ1-2|TRBV29-1|NA
TGCAGCGTTGATACTACAGGTATAAACTATGGCTACACCTTC
CSVDTTGINYGYTF
>NA|TRBJ2-7|TRBV10-3|TRBD1
TGTGCCATCAGTGTGGGACAGGGGGTACCCGAGCAGTACTTC
CAISVGQGVPEQYF
>few|TRBJ2-7|TRBV10-3|NA
TGTGCCATCAGTGAGTCGACAACCTCCCTCTCCTACGAGCAGTACTTC
CAISESTTSLSYEQYF
>NA|TRBJ1-1|TRBV6-5|NA
TGTGCCAGCAGTTTCGGCAGGTTGAACACTGAAGCTTTCTTT
CASSFGRLNTEAFF
>NA|TRBJ1-1|TRBV30|TRBD1
TGTGCCTGGAGTGTCAGGGGGGACACTGAAGCTTTCTTT
CAWSVRGDTEAFF
>NA|TRBJ1-5|TRBV28|NA
TGTGCCAGCAGTTCCCCCCAGGGCGCACGGCAGCCCCAGCATTTT
CASSSPQGARQPQHF
>NA|TRBJ2-1|TRBV7-9|NA
TGTGCCAGCAGCTTAGAATTCCAGACCGGGAGTGAGCAGTTCTTC
CASSLEFQTGSEQFF
>NA|TRBJ1-4|TRBV2|TRBD1
TGTGCCAGCACCCCCTCCGGGGACAGGGATGAAAAACTGTTTTTT
CASTPSGDRDEKLFF
>NA|TRBJ2-5|TRBV7-2|TRBD2
TGTGCCAGCAGCTCGACTAGCGGGAGGGGGACGGAGACCCAGTACTTC
CASSSTSGRGTETQYF
>NA|TRBJ1-4|TRBV6-5|TRBD1
TGTGCCAGCAGTTACACAGGGGGAGTGACTAATGAAAAACTGTTTTTT
CASSYTGGVTNEKLFF
>NA|TRBJ2-6|TRBV28|NA
TGTGCCAGCGTCGAGGGCGCCGGGGCCAACGTCCTGACTTTC
CASVEGAGANVLTF
>once|TRBJ2-1|TRBV5-4|NA
TGTGCCAGCAGCCCTAAGATCGACAGTTACAATGAGCAGTTCTTC
CASSPKIDSYNEQFF